This T cell receptor (beta chain) emerged from a study of identical twins. Notes on the study in general: Analyses of zero insertions could, in part, be confounded by invariant MAIT and iNKT cells. Carriage of fewer insertions was seen in abundant cord blood beta clonotypes, whereas memory repertoires showed none.

A word on this clonotype: Antigen: not known.

TCRdb re-called the 5' RACE reads through MiXCR, storing one row per CDR3 protein. The data hold more than 600,000 distinct CDR3 sequences, with around a sixth observed a single time. The ends lost 0 bases at V and 4 bases at J; junction bases unmatched: 7. Germline V lookup: CDR1 LNHNV, CDR2 YYDKDF (reference sequence). The CDR3 has 17 amino acids. The same sample was also used in a study of T cells expressing NK-cell markers.

This rearrangement joins TRBV15 to TRBJ2-7; 12 bases are a match to TRBD2. Material for sequencing was PBMCs. This sequence was found in a woman between 18 and 29 years old in good health. CDR3 sequence reads: CATSRERASGRAYEQYF. DNA for the CDR3: TGTGCCACCAGCAGAGAACGGGCTAGCGGGAGGGCATACGAGCAGTACTTC.